This entry describes one T cell receptor (beta chain). Its antigen is still unknown. This CDR3 has 14 residues. V lost 3 bases, J lost 2 bases, and 10 bases lay in between. Germline V gene sequence: CDR1 MDHEN, CDR2 SYDVKM. This entry belongs to a study of shared clonotypes between healthy human individuals. Study outcomes and limitations: Among donors, clonotype sharing was expected to be affected by sequencing depth.

Authors' processing steps: ImmunoSEQ sequences covered only the junction and lacked quality scores; filtering therefore differed. Sequenced by immunoSEQ multiplex PCR; TCRdb stores in-frame clones only, minus some. D and trimming were read from the DNA, whereas the V and J calls and clone size are those reported in that table. This table has millions of clones, more than 85% appearing once. The donors, healthy adults who were HIV-negative, had experienced no recent acute infections or vaccinations. Adults of Caucasian background living in Nashville, Tennessee made up all donors. This TCR was recovered from a man younger than 30 in good health. Some clones in this sample may be carry-over from other donors' samples. What was sequenced was naive CD4+ T cells from PBMCs. Described subset: CD45RA+ positively selected. The V and J genes are TRBV28 and TRBJ1-2, with D unresolved. DNA of the CDR3: TGTGCCAGCAGTTTTGCCGGTGGCAACTATGGCTACACCTTC. Translation gives CASSFAGGNYGYTF.